The source of this T cell receptor (beta chain) is a study of T cells expressing NK-cell markers. Study-level results: One observes that, in four donors, these clonotypes were also the leading ones within the CD3+CD56-NKG2C+ fraction. In roughly 6 donors, dominant CD3+CD56+NKG2C+ clones formed about 1.0-8% of CD8+ cells.

As for this clonotype: Its cognate antigen is unknown.

The CDR3 contains 13 residues. Germline lookup yields CDR1 SGHNT and CDR2 YYREEE (reference sequence). The TCR beta cDNA came from 5'RACE template switching with UMIs. TCRdb reprocessed the 5' RACE reads, with one entry per CDR3 protein and no DNA. The sample table includes hundreds of thousands of distinct CDR3 sequences. The J gene is TRBJ2-5, the V gene TRBV5-4; as DNA is missing, the TRBD1 call by TCRdb cannot be tested. The material sequenced was blood T cells: a sorted CD56 or NKG2C T cell subset, CD4+ or CD8+ T cells, or bulk PBMC T cells (not recorded which). This receptor was obtained from a woman between 18 and 69 years old in good health. CDR3 loop: CASQTGPRETQYF.